This T cell receptor beta chain came from a study of vaccination effects on CD4 cells after COVID-19. Antigen-specific CD4+ T cells were expanded (with viral peptide pools) by the ViraFEST assay ahead of sequencing. CD4+ T cells were isolated after less than 13 days of culture. Each participant was administered two doses of either the BNT162b2 or the mRNA-1273 vaccine. Nucleocapsid antibodies stayed negative before and after vaccination, showing no earlier SARS-CoV-2 infection. It was on days 3 and 7 that half the medium was replaced with IL-2 medium. V was clipped by 2 bases and J by 1 base; unmatched bases: 7. CDR3 length: 17 amino acids. The germline CDR1 and CDR2 sequences are SGHNT and YENEEA. With respect to this clone: Antigen: not known.

TCRdb's copy holds only in-frame clones and misses some; the assay was immunoSEQ multiplex PCR. Of 25,000 to 30,000 clones listed, over 75% were seen once; the top ten hold around 5.9%. This sequence was found in a human donor who received a COVID-19 vaccine. Some clones in this sample may be carry-over from other donors' samples. The rearrangement joins TRBV11-3 to TRBJ2-1; 8 nucleotides align to TRBD2. The sample in question was CD4+ T cells from PBMCs cultured with SARS-CoV-2 spike peptides, obtained after COVID-19 vaccination. CDR3 sequence: CASSLSGGGFSYNEQFF. The CDR3 DNA follows: TGTGCCAGCAGCTTATCTGGCGGGGGGTTTTCCTACAATGAGCAGTTCTTC. Full variable domain (outside the CDR3, taken from reference TRBV11-3 and TRBJ2-1): EAGVVQSPRYKIIEKKQPVAFWCNPISGHNTLYWYLQNLGQGPELLIRYENEEAVDDSQLPKDRFSAERLKGVDSTLKIQPAELGDSAVYLCASSLSGGGFSYNEQFFGPGTRLTVL.